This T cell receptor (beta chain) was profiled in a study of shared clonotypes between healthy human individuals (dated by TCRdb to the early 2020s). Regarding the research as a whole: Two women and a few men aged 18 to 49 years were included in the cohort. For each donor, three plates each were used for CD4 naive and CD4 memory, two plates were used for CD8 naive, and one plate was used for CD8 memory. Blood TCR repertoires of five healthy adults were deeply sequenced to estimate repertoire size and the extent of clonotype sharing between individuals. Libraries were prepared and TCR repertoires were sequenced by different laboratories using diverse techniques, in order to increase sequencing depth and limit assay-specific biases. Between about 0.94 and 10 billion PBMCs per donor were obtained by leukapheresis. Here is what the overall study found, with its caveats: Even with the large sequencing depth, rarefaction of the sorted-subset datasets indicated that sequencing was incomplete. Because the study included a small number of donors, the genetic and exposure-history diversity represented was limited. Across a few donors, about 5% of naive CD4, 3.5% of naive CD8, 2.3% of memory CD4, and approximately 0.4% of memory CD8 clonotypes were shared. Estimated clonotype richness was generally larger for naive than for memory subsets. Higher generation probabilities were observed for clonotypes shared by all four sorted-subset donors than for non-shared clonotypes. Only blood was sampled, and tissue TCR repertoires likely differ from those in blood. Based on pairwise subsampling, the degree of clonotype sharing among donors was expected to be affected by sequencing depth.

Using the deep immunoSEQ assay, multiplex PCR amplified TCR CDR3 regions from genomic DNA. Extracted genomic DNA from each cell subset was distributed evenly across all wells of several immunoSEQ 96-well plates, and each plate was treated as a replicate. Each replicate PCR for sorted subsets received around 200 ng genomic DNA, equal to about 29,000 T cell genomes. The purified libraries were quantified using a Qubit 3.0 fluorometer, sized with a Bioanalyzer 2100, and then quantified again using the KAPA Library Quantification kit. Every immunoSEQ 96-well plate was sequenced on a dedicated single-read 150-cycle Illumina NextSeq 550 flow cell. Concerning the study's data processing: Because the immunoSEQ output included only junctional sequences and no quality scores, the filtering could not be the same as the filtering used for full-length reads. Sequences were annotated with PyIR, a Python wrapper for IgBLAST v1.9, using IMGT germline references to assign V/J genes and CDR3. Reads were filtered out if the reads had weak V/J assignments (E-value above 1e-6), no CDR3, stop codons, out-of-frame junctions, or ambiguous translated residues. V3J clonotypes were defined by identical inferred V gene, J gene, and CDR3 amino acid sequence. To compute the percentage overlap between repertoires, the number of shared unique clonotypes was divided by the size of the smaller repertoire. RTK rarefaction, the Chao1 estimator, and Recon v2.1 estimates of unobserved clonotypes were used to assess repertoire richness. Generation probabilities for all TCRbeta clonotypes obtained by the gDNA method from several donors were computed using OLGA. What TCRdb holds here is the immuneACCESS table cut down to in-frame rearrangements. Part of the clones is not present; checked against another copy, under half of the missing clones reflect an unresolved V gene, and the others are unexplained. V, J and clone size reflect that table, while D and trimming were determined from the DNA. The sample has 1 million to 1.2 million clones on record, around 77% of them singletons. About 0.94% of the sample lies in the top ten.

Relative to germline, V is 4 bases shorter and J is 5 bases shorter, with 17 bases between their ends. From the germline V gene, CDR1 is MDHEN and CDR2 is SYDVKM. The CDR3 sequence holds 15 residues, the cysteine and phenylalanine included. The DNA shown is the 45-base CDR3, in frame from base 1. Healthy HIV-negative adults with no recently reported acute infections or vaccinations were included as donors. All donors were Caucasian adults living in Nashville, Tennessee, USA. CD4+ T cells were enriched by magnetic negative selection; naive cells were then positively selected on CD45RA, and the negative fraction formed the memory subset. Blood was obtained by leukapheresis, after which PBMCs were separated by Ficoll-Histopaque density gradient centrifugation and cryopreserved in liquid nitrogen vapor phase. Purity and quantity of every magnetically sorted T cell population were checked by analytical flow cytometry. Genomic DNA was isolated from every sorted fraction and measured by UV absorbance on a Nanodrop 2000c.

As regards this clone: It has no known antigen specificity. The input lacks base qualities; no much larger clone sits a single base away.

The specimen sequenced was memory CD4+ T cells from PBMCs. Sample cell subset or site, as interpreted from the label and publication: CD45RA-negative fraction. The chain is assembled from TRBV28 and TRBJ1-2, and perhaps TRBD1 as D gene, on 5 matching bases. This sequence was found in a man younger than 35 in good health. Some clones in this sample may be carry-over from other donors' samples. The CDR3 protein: CASSSGPGQDYGYTF. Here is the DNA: TGTGCCAGCAGTTCGGGACCCGGGCAGGATTATGGCTACACCTTC.